The T cell receptor beta chain described here comes from a study of immune reconstitution after stem cell transplant in scleroderma (dated by TCRdb to 2016 to 2017). A word on this clonotype: Its antigen has not been determined. Base qualities are not at hand, and no much larger clone is one base apart.

To prepare the library, RT-PCR was applied. Sequencing instrument: Illumina MiSeq. TCRdb took the public reads, trimmed them with fastp at Q25, ran MiXCR for clone calling and kept in-frame beta chains. Entries that share a CDR3 protein sequence are merged under the most common genes and DNA. This sample has about 5,600 distinct CDR3 sequences in its table, and around 8% of those were observed once. The ten largest clones add up to around 10% of the sample. The CDR3, from cysteine to phenylalanine, totals 15 residues. Of all the DNA, just the CDR3 is kept, 45 bases in frame from base 1. Compared with germline, V lacks 7 bases and J lacks 3 bases; bases without a gene match: 7. The germline V gene supplies CDR1 MNHEY and CDR2 SVGEGT.

The biological material was taken before or after autologous hematopoietic stem cell transplantation (not recorded which). The chain is made from TRBV6-2 or TRBV6-3 and TRBJ2-1, with TRBD1 identical over 9 junction bases. This TCR was recovered from a male donor with systemic sclerosis. The nucleotides are TGTGCCAGCACCAAAGGGGGACAGGGCTACAATGAGCAGTTCTTC. It codes for CASTKGGQGYNEQFF.